One T cell receptor (beta chain) is described in this entry. Antigen: not known. The data originate from a study of shared clonotypes between healthy human individuals. About the research overall: Three plates were used per donor for CD4 naive, three for CD4 memory, two for CD8 naive and one for CD8 memory.

Whole-study findings and limits: Rarefaction showed that sequencing of sorted subsets was incomplete (despite large depth).

In the study's own analysis: Filtering differed for immunoSEQ, which gave only junction sequences without quality scores. Assay used: immunoSEQ multiplex PCR; TCRdb lists only in-frame clones, some missing. D and trimming were read from the DNA, whereas the V and J calls and clone size are those reported in that table. The repertoire holds millions of clones, with around 95% as singletons. CDR1 is MGHRA and CDR2 is YSYEKL in the germline V gene. The CDR3 spans 15 residues. V was pared by 4 bases and J by 1 base, with 14 bases between. This chain connects TRBV4-1 to TRBJ2-7, with D unclear. This clonotype originated in a man between 18 and 29 years old in good health. Sequencing was performed on naive CD4+ T cells sorted from blood. The sample's subset: CD45RA+ positively selected. The CDR3 bases are TGCGCCAGCAGCCCCCCCGGCGCTGGATCCTACGAGCAGTACTTC. It is translated as CASSPPGAGSYEQYF.